The clone carrying this TCR beta chain has just a few counts. The antigen remains unidentified. The data are from a study of T cell responses to AZD1222 COVID-19 vaccine. The data were produced by immunoSEQ multiplex PCR, yet TCRdb's version contains in-frame clones alone and is incomplete. Found here are 150,000 to 200,000 clones, 70% to 90% of them singletons; the top ten hold around a tenth. CDR1 GTSNPN and CDR2 SVGIG come from the germline V gene (reference sequence). V lost 5 bases to trimming and J lost 7 bases, with 14 bases between them. CDR3 size: 12 residues. Second-dose groups at about 4 or about 12 weeks were pooled. Study findings and constraints: Regions 160-218 and 743-854 dominated among vaccine-associated CD4 TCRs spanning spike. Repertoire sampling was restricted to post-peak T cell response timepoints. White British people made up most donors, females outnumbered males, and clonal diversity was possibly underestimated.

The genes are TRBV30 and TRBJ1-2; D not resolved. This sample comprised peripheral blood, obtained 28 days after the second AZD1222 dose. The TCR sequence derives from an adult who received the AZD1222 COVID-19 vaccine. The CDR3 here is CAWHSAAGGYTF. The CDR3 nucleotides are TGTGCCTGGCACTCAGCCGCGGGTGGCTACACCTTC.